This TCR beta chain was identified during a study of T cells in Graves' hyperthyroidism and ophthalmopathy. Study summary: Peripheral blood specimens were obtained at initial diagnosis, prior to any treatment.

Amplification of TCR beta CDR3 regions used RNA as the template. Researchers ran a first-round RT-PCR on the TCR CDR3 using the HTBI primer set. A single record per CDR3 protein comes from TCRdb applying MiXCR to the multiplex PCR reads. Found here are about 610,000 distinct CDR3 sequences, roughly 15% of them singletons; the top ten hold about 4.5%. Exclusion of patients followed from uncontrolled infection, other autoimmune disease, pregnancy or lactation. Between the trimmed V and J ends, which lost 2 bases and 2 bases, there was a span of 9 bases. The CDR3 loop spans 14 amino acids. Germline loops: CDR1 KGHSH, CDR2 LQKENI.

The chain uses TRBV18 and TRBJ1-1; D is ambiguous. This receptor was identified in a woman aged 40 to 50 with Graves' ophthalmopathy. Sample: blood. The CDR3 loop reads CASSPEIRNTEAFF. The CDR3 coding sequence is TGTGCCAGCTCACCAGAAATACGAAACACTGAAGCTTTCTTT.